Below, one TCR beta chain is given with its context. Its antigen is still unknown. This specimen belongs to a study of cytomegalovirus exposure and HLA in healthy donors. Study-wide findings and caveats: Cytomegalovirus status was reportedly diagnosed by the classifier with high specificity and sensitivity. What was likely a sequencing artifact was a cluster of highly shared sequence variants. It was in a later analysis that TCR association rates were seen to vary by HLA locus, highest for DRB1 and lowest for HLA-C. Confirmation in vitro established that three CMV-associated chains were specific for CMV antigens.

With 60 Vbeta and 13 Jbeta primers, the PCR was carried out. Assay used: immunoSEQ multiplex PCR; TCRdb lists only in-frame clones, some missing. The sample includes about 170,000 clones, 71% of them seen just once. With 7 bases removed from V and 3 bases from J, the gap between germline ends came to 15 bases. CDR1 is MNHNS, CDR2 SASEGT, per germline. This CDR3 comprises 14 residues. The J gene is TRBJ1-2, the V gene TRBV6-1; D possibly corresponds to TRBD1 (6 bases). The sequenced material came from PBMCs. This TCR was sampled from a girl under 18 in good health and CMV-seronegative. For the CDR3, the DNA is TGTGCCAGCAAACTAACAGGGACCGACTATGGCTACACCTTC. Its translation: CASKLTGTDYGYTF.